These T cell receptor beta chains were read from a single sample in a study of cytotoxic CD8 clonotypes in ibrutinib-treated CLL. The data were produced by immunoSEQ multiplex PCR, yet TCRdb's version contains in-frame clones alone and is incomplete. The sample includes roughly 30,000 clones, 76% of them seen just once. This sample comprised PBMCs, obtained after 36 months of ibrutinib treatment. These TCRs come from a human donor with chronic lymphocytic leukemia. Each CDR3 is given with its conserved first and last residue. The D gene is left open where the match is weak. Clone size is not always given. Where it is, it says once, few, many or a class for expanded clones.

d_call	v_call	clone_size	j_call	cdr3_aa	cdr3_nt
TRBD1	TRBV6-4	.	TRBJ1-2	CASSADRAGGYTF	TGTGCCAGCAGTGCCGACAGGGCCGGTGGCTACACCTTC
TRBD1	TRBV7-9	.	TRBJ2-1	CASSSPGTGVYNEQFF	TGTGCCAGCAGCTCCCCCGGGACAGGGGTCTACAATGAGCAGTTCTTC
.	TRBV18	.	TRBJ2-2	CASSESRLDTSGELFF	TGTGCCAGCTCAGAATCAAGGCTAGATACCTCCGGGGAGCTGTTTTTT
.	TRBV30	.	TRBJ1-5	CAWSQDSSNQPQHF	TGTGCCTGGAGTCAGGACAGTAGCAATCAGCCCCAGCATTTT
.	TRBV6-5	.	TRBJ2-2	CASLMPPGELFF	TGTGCCAGCCTTATGCCGCCCGGGGAGCTGTTTTTT
.	TRBV4-1	.	TRBJ1-2	CASSSRDGGYTF	TGCGCCAGCAGCTCCCGAGACGGTGGCTACACCTTC
.	TRBV12-1	.	TRBJ2-3	CASTNSEGGRSTDTQYF	TGTGCCAGCACAAACTCCGAGGGGGGGCGTAGCACAGATACGCAGTATTTT
.	TRBV10-3	.	TRBJ2-1	CAISEFYSSYNEQFF	TGTGCCATCAGTGAGTTTTACAGCTCCTACAATGAGCAGTTCTTC
.	TRBV7-9	few	TRBJ1-4	CASSSQGSHEKLFF	TGTGCCAGCAGCTCCCAGGGTAGTCATGAAAAACTGTTTTTT
.	TRBV6-1	few	TRBJ2-2	CASSSSVGGGELFF	TGTGCCAGCAGTTCATCTGTTGGCGGCGGGGAGCTGTTTTTT
TRBD1	TRBV29-1	once	TRBJ1-2	CSVRDRGRGNYGYTF	TGCAGCGTTAGGGACAGGGGGCGGGGGAACTATGGCTACACCTTC
.	TRBV29-1	.	TRBJ2-3	CSVRQLAPTQYF	TGCAGCGTTCGCCAACTGGCTCCTACGCAGTATTTT
.	TRBV2	.	TRBJ1-3	CASRGDRDTIYF	TGTGCCAGCCGTGGGGACCGAGACACCATATATTTT
.	TRBV7-8	.	TRBJ1-2	CASGQGIDYGYTF	TGTGCCAGCGGGCAGGGAATAGACTATGGCTACACCTTC
.	TRBV4-1	.	TRBJ1-1	CASSRPGEMNTEAFF	TGCGCCAGCAGCCGACCGGGAGAGATGAACACTGAAGCTTTCTTT
.	TRBV4-1	.	TRBJ1-3	CASRSQASGNTIYF	TGCGCCAGCAGAAGTCAGGCCTCTGGAAACACCATATATTTT
.	TRBV9	.	TRBJ2-1	CASSVATSSGNEQFF	TGTGCCAGCAGCGTAGCCACTAGCTCGGGCAATGAGCAGTTCTTC
TRBD1	TRBV7-3	.	TRBJ1-2	CASSPQQGAIPFFTF	TGTGCCAGCAGCCCCCAACAGGGGGCGATCCCCTTCTTTACCTTC
.	TRBV13	.	TRBJ2-6	CASSSYEGSGANVLTF	TGTGCCAGCAGCTCTTACGAAGGATCCGGGGCCAACGTCCTGACTTTC
.	TRBV6-6	.	TRBJ1-5	CATRRSNQPQHF	TGTGCCACCAGACGAAGCAATCAGCCCCAGCATTTT
TRBD1	TRBV5-4	.	TRBJ1-4	CASGQGDEKLFF	TGTGCTTCGGGACAGGGAGATGAAAAACTGTTTTTT
TRBD2	TRBV15	.	TRBJ2-5	CATSKAGHQETQYF	TGTGCCACCAGCAAAGCGGGGCACCAAGAGACCCAGTACTTC
TRBD1	TRBV18	.	TRBJ1-5	CASSTTGTGMEQPQHF	TGTGCCAGCTCAACAACCGGGACAGGGATGGAACAGCCCCAGCATTTT
TRBD2	TRBV5-8	.	TRBJ2-1	CASSLHSGGGGSNEQFF	TGTGCCAGCAGCCTTCATAGCGGGGGGGGAGGAAGCAATGAGCAGTTCTTC
.	TRBV4-1	.	TRBJ2-7	CASSQEKDAGYEQYF	TGCGCCAGCAGCCAAGAGAAGGACGCAGGCTACGAGCAGTACTTC
TRBD1	TRBV6-5	.	TRBJ1-6	CASTPGQGNSPLHF	TGTGCCAGCACCCCGGGACAGGGCAATTCACCCCTCCACTTT
TRBD2	TRBV4-2	.	TRBJ2-5	CASSPVGRGGYGEETQYF	TGTGCCAGCAGCCCCGTTGGGCGGGGGGGTTATGGCGAAGAGACCCAGTACTTC
.	TRBV5-4	.	TRBJ1-1	CASSQDRNYMNTEAFF	TGTGCCAGCAGCCAGGACAGAAACTACATGAACACTGAAGCTTTCTTT
.	TRBV6-5	medium-sized	TRBJ2-2	CASSFERGTGELFF	TGTGCCAGCAGTTTCGAAAGGGGTACCGGGGAGCTGTTTTTT
.	TRBV5-1	few	TRBJ2-2	CASSLEGRELFF	TGCGCCAGCAGCTTGGAGGGCCGGGAGCTGTTTTTT
TRBD2	TRBV11-1	once	TRBJ2-7	CASSWGETSGTYEQYF	TGTGCCAGCAGCTGGGGGGAGACTAGCGGAACCTACGAGCAGTACTTC
.	TRBV7-6	.	TRBJ1-2	CASSLGRGPGNYGYTF	TGTGCCAGCAGCTTAGGGCGGGGGCCGGGTAACTATGGCTACACCTTC
TRBD1	TRBV11-1	.	TRBJ2-7	CASSDRGRGEQYF	TGTGCCAGCAGCGACAGGGGGCGAGGCGAGCAGTACTTC
.	TRBV7-9	once	TRBJ1-6	CASSDRTSYSPLHF	TGTGCCAGCAGCGACCGAACCTCATATTCACCCCTCCACTTT
.	TRBV6-5	.	TRBJ1-2	CASTRAGDGKGGYTF	TGTGCCAGCACCAGAGCGGGGGATGGCAAAGGTGGCTACACCTTC
.	TRBV4-1	.	TRBJ2-5	CASSPGPYSEETQYF	TGCGCCAGCAGCCCAGGACCCTACAGTGAGGAGACCCAGTACTTC
.	TRBV5-4	.	TRBJ2-1	CASSEATASYNEQFF	TGTGCCAGCAGCGAGGCGACGGCTTCCTACAATGAGCAGTTCTTC
.	TRBV10-2	few	TRBJ1-1	CASNTRYMNTEAFF	TGCGCCAGCAACACGCGGTATATGAACACTGAAGCTTTCTTT
.	TRBV7-3	once	TRBJ1-2	CASSRTGTSYGYTF	TGTGCCAGCAGCCGGACCGGGACGTCTTATGGCTACACCTTC
.	TRBV20-1	few	TRBJ2-7	CSAAGRREQYF	TGCAGTGCTGCAGGACGGAGAGAGCAGTACTTC
.	TRBV10-1	.	TRBJ1-2	CASSGEPFYGYTF	TGCGCCAGCAGTGGGGAACCATTCTATGGCTACACCTTC
.	TRBV15	.	TRBJ2-5	CATSRDGVETQYF	TGTGCCACCAGCAGAGATGGCGTAGAGACCCAGTACTTC
TRBD1	TRBV9	.	TRBJ1-6	CASSEEQGQLNSPLHF	TGTGCCAGCAGCGAGGAACAGGGGCAACTTAATTCACCCCTCCACTTT
.	TRBV2	.	TRBJ2-5	CASTLVGEETQYF	TGTGCCAGCACTCTCGTAGGGGAAGAGACCCAGTACTTC
TRBD1	TRBV11-3	.	TRBJ2-5	CASSPTGEETQYF	TGTGCCAGCAGCCCGACAGGGGAAGAGACCCAGTACTTC
.	TRBV19	.	TRBJ1-6	CASSLDRRKKNSPLHF	TGTGCCAGTAGTTTAGACAGGCGGAAAAAGAATTCACCCCTCCACTTT
.	TRBV13	many	TRBJ1-2	CASSLEGGDDGYTF	TGTGCCAGCAGCTTGGAGGGGGGCGACGATGGCTACACCTTC
.	TRBV7-9	.	TRBJ2-3	CASSLALRGSTDTQYF	TGTGCCAGCAGCTTAGCATTGCGGGGCAGCACAGATACGCAGTATTTT
.	TRBV5-4	once	TRBJ1-1	CASSFERGRYTEAFF	TGTGCCAGCAGCTTTGAGCGGGGGAGGTACACTGAAGCTTTCTTT
.	TRBV7-3	.	TRBJ2-5	CASSLNSGELETQYF	TGTGCCAGCAGCTTAAATTCAGGGGAGCTAGAGACCCAGTACTTC
TRBD1	TRBV2	.	TRBJ2-2	CASSEGQRAPGELFF	TGTGCCAGCAGTGAGGGACAGAGGGCACCCGGGGAGCTGTTTTTT
TRBD1	TRBV2	.	TRBJ2-7	CATSDRGRYEQYF	TGTGCCACCTCAGACAGGGGGAGGTACGAGCAGTACTTC
.	TRBV11-2	.	TRBJ1-1	CASSLDLGPGTEAFF	TGTGCCAGCAGCTTAGATCTGGGGCCTGGCACTGAAGCTTTCTTT
.	TRBV5-6	.	TRBJ2-3	CASSQVVGSTDTQYF	TGTGCCAGCAGCCAGGTGGTTGGGAGCACAGATACGCAGTATTTT
.	TRBV7-9	few	TRBJ2-4	CASTGGSNIQYF	TGTGCCAGCACCGGAGGGTCAAACATTCAGTACTTC